These 20 T cell receptor beta chains were sequenced from one sample in a study of T cells after yellow fever vaccination. TCRdb used MiXCR to reprocess the 5' RACE reads, holding one entry per CDR3 protein. The sample holds 46,000 or so distinct CDR3 sequences; 6% to 7% are singletons and the top ten take 8.5% to 12%. The sample in question was PBMCs, either bulk or a sorted T-cell subset (CD4+, CD8+, memory, or dextramer-sorted; not recorded which), obtained 45 days after the yellow fever booster vaccination. These receptor sequences come from a man aged 25 to 40 who received the YFV17D yellow fever vaccine.

This clonotype came up many times. The chain is built from TRBV29-1 and TRBJ1-5; D call uncertain. This CDR3 comprises 15 residues. Germline lookup yields CDR1 SQVTM and CDR2 ANQGSEA. V was pared by 4 bases and J by 2 bases, with 15 bases between. In DNA form, the CDR3 reads TGCAGCGTTGCGGGCGGGATTTTGGGCAATCAGCCCCAGCATTTT. It yields the protein CSVAGGILGNQPQHF.

Many counts were recorded for this clonotype. The V and J genes are TRBV7-9 and TRBJ2-1; 8 bases map to TRBD1. Germline CDR1 SEHNR, CDR2 FQNEAQ (reference sequence). The junction had 13 bases not matched to a gene; V was cut back by 6 bases and J by 9 bases. The CDR3 totals 15 residues. CDR3 region: CASRSGTRGPSEQFF. The CDR3 bases are TGTGCCAGCAGGTCCGGGACCAGGGGGCCCAGTGAGCAGTTCTTC.

This clonotype is termed medium-sized. The chain combines TRBV7-6 with TRBJ2-3; 8 nucleotides agree with TRBD1. Germline assignment: CDR1 SGHVS and CDR2 FNYEAQ. V lost 3 bases and J lost 1; bases outside the gene matches: 3. The CDR3 has 15 amino acids. The CDR3 coding sequence is TGTGCCAGCAGCTTGCAGGGGGCAGGCACAGATACGCAGTATTTT. This translates into CASSLQGAGTDTQYF.

This clonotype was detected ten times or more. This chain links TRBV7-9 with TRBJ2-7, with D possibly matching TRBD1 (5 bases). Trimming cost V 1 base and J 7 bases, with 17 bases left between them. The CDR3 length is 15 residues. CDR1 is SEHNR, CDR2 FQNEAQ, per germline (reference sequence). DNA of the CDR3: TGTGCCAGCAGCTTAGAAGGGGTTCTATCGGCAGAGCAGTACTTC. It translates to CASSLEGVLSAEQYF.

This clonotype was detected only a few times. This chain joins TRBV2 and TRBJ2-1; D gene unclear. The CDR3 is made up of 16 amino acids. Looked up from germline, CDR1 is SNHLY and CDR2 is FYNNEI. V was clipped by 2 bases and J by 5 bases, with 16 bases between them. CDR3 DNA sequence: TGTGCCAGCAGTGAACGACGGAGAAGTGTACACAATGAGCAGTTCTTC. It is translated as CASSERRRSVHNEQFF.

This clonotype was recorded many times. The rearrangement links TRBV5-1 to TRBJ1-2, with D possibly TRBD1 on 6 matching bases. The CDR3 spans 11 residues. CDR1 and CDR2 (germline): SGHRS, YFSETQ. V was trimmed by 5 bases and J by 13 bases, leaving 15 bases between them. The CDR3 DNA is TGCGCCAGCAGGGACAGTGGTGGTCTCACCTTC. Translation gives CASRDSGGLTF.

The chain carries TRBV20-1 and TRBJ1-2, with 8 bases aligning to TRBD1. Looked up from germline, CDR1 is DFQATT and CDR2 is SNEGSKA (reference sequence). This CDR3 has 15 amino acids. Trimming cost V 5 bases and J 3 bases; bases outside gene matches: 11. CDR3 protein: CSAPSPGGADYGYTF. The CDR3 bases are TGCAGTGCTCCCAGCCCAGGGGGCGCCGACTATGGCTACACCTTC.

This clonotype was observed at least ten times. The V gene is TRBV20-1, the J gene TRBJ1-2; D uncertain. V was shortened by 3 bases and J by 2 bases, with 7 bases between the two germline ends. CDR1 is DFQATT and CDR2 is SNEGSKA in the germline V gene (reference sequence). This CDR3 has 12 amino acids. The chain's CDR3 is CSASRRNYGYTF. Here the CDR3 DNA reads TGCAGTGCTAGTCGCAGAAACTATGGCTACACCTTC.

The chain couples TRBV9 to TRBJ2-5, with a weak D call TRBD1 (5 bases). V lost 4 bases and J lost 0, with 13 bases in between. CDR1 and CDR2 (germline): SGDLS, YYNGEE. The CDR3 sequence is 15 residues long. CDR3 sequence: CASSPLGVYQETQYF. CDR3 bases: TGTGCCAGCAGCCCCTTAGGGGTTTACCAAGAGACCCAGTACTTC.

This clonotype occurred many times. The chain recombines TRBV6-5 with TRBJ1-5; D perhaps matches TRBD1 (6 bases). V was shortened by 5 bases and J by 2 bases, with 13 bases between the two germline ends. The germline gives CDR1 MNHEY, CDR2 SVGAGI. This CDR3 contains 15 residues. The CDR3 coding sequence is TGTGCCAGCAGTCCAGGGGATTGGGGCAATCAGCCCCAGCATTTT. Translation gives CASSPGDWGNQPQHF.

This clonotype occurred many times. The chain employs TRBV5-1 and TRBJ2-1; D is undetermined. CDR1 and CDR2 from the germline V gene are SGHRS and YFSETQ. V was trimmed by 0 bases and J by 2 bases, leaving 9 bases between them. The CDR3 runs to 15 residues. DNA of the CDR3: TGCGCCAGCAGCTTGGCCGAGACACCCTACAATGAGCAGTTCTTC. Translation: CASSLAETPYNEQFF.

This clonotype was recorded a few times. The gene calls are TRBV6-1 and TRBJ2-7, with 8 bases matching TRBD2. J was trimmed by 7 bases and V by 6 bases; bases with no gene match: 11. In germline, CDR1 is MNHNS, CDR2 SASEGT. The CDR3 sequence is 14 residues long. The CDR3 sequence: CASRSSGGPGEQYF. The CDR3 bases are TGTGCCAGCAGATCTTCGGGAGGGCCGGGGGAGCAGTACTTC.

The chain uses TRBV5-4 and TRBJ2-3; D remains unclear. V lost 3 bases to trimming and J lost 2 bases, with 10 bases between them. The CDR3 runs 14 residues. CDR1 SGHNT and CDR2 YYREEE come from the germline V gene (reference sequence). CDR3 protein: CASSSRHVTDTQYF. CDR3 bases: TGTGCCAGCAGCTCGAGACACGTCACAGATACGCAGTATTTT.

This clonotype was recorded a few times. V usage is TRBV4-1 and J usage is TRBJ1-1; TRBD1 might be the D (6 bases). This CDR3 contains 17 residues. Germline assignment: CDR1 MGHRA and CDR2 YSYEKL. Trimming removed 3 bases from V and 1 base from J, with 18 bases in between. CDR3 sequence: CASSHSSLRGKNTEAFF. The CDR3 region has the DNA TGCGCCAGCAGCCACTCCTCATTGAGGGGGAAGAACACTGAAGCTTTCTTT.

This clonotype occurred many times. The rearrangement links TRBV29-1 to TRBJ2-1; 8 positions match TRBD1. The CDR3 totals 13 residues. Trimming removed 6 bases from V and 9 bases from J; junction bases left unmatched: 10. Germline V lookup: CDR1 SQVTM, CDR2 ANQGSEA. The CDR3 DNA follows: TGCAGCGTCTGTTCGACAGGGGCCAGTGAGCAGTTCTTC. Translation: CSVCSTGASEQFF.

V usage is TRBV18 and J usage is TRBJ1-2; perhaps TRBD1 as D (5 bases). This CDR3 comprises 13 residues. In germline, CDR1 is KGHSH, CDR2 LQKENI. V was pared by 3 bases and J by 7 bases, with 12 bases between. CDR3 bases: TGTGCCAGCTCACCGTCGGACACGCGTGGCTACACCTTC. It is translated as CASSPSDTRGYTF.

The table lists this clonotype with a few counts. The chain is built from TRBV24-1 and TRBJ2-3, with D possibly matching TRBD1 (5 bases). The ends were cut back, 1 base at V and 1 base at J, with 8 bases in the middle. The V gene's germline CDR1 is KGHDR and CDR2 SFDVKD. The CDR3 covers 15 residues. This CDR3 is CATSDFEQGTDTQYF. The CDR3 bases are TGTGCCACCAGTGATTTTGAACAGGGCACAGATACGCAGTATTTT.

This clonotype was observed at least ten times. DNA of the CDR3: TGTGCCAGTAGTATCGGGCAGAAGTACAATGAGCAGTTCTTC. Encoded protein: CASSIGQKYNEQFF. This chain links TRBV19 with TRBJ2-1; D is undetermined. This CDR3 is 14 amino acids long. The V end was cut by 3 bases, the J end by 4 bases, with 10 bases between. From germline, CDR1 is LNHDA and CDR2 SQIVND (reference sequence). Using reference TRBV19 and TRBJ2-1 for the parts outside the CDR3, the full variable domain is DGGITQSPKYLFRKEGQNVTLSCEQNLNHDAMYWYRQDPGQGLRLIYYSQIVNDFQKGDIAEGYSVSREKKESFPLTVTSAQKNPTAFYLCASSIGQKYNEQFFGPGTRLTVL.

This clonotype appeared many times. This chain links TRBV27 with TRBJ2-3, with D perhaps matching TRBD1 (6 bases). V shed 8 bases and J shed 7 bases, with 25 bases lying between them. The CDR3 is 16 amino acids. Germline assignment: CDR1 MNHEY and CDR2 SMNVEV (reference sequence). CDR3 coding DNA: TGTGCCAGCCCTCCAGTCGGGGCAGGGGAAACACATACGCAGTATTTT. Translation gives CASPPVGAGETHTQYF.

This clonotype was seen repeatedly, ten times or more. The chain recombines TRBV24-1 with TRBJ2-2; D gene unclear. Germline CDR1 KGHDR, CDR2 SFDVKD. The CDR3 is 14 residues long. Trimming stripped 6 bases from V and 5 bases from J, with 12 bases between. DNA for the CDR3: TGTGCCACCAGTCCGGGTCGCTCGACCGGGGAGCTGTTTTTT. This sequence encodes CATSPGRSTGELFF.